One sample yielded the 20 T cell receptor beta chains listed below, sequenced in a study of T cell clonotyping in hematopoietic cell transplantation. Measured with immunoSEQ multiplex PCR; TCRdb has only the in-frame clones, and not every one. The sample yields roughly 8,400 clones, over 85% seen once. Sample: PBMCs, taken 100 days after allogeneic stem cell transplant. Receptors originate from a male patient between 45 and 60 years old who had an allogeneic stem cell transplant from a related donor, so T cells may come from the graft donor. Some clones in this sample may be carry-over from other donors' samples.

The chain combines TRBV30 with TRBJ1-2; 7 nucleotides line up with TRBD1. Germline V gene sequence: CDR1 GTSNPN, CDR2 SVGIG (reference sequence). V dropped 3 bases and J dropped 2; count of bases not matched to a gene: 3. The CDR3 has 13 amino acids. In DNA, the CDR3 is TGTGCCTGGAGCAGGGGGGCGAACTATGGCTACACCTTC. Encoded protein: CAWSRGANYGYTF.

This chain links TRBV4-1 with TRBJ1-3; D uncertain. Trimming stripped 0 bases from V and 1 base from J, with 7 bases between. In germline, CDR1 is MGHRA, CDR2 YSYEKL. The CDR3 consists of 15 residues. The CDR3 here is CASSQEALSGNTIYF. The CDR3 DNA sequence: TGCGCCAGCAGCCAAGAAGCTTTATCTGGAAACACCATATATTTT.

This chain connects TRBV7-9 to TRBJ1-1; D perhaps matches TRBD1 (5 bases). V was pared by 7 bases and J by 1 base, with 10 bases between. This CDR3 region has 13 residues. Per the germline V gene, CDR1 is SEHNR and CDR2 is FQNEAQ (reference sequence). The DNA for the CDR3 is TGTGCCAGCATGACAGAGTCGAACACTGAAGCTTTCTTT. This codes for CASMTESNTEAFF.

The rearrangement uses TRBV29-1 and TRBJ2-7, with D possibly being TRBD1 or TRBD2 (5 bases each). Trimming shortened V by 4 bases and J by 0 bases, and 13 bases separated the two germline ends. The CDR3 has 14 amino acids. Germline V gene lookup returns CDR1 SQVTM and CDR2 ANQGSEA. CDR3 region: CSVAGSDSSYEQYF. CDR3 nucleotides: TGCAGCGTTGCAGGGAGTGACAGCTCCTACGAGCAGTACTTC.

The rearrangement joins TRBV9 to TRBJ2-7, with D unclear. From germline, CDR1 is SGDLS and CDR2 YYNGEE. V dropped 0 bases and J dropped 0 bases, with 16 bases sitting between them. The CDR3 runs to 17 residues. The CDR3: CASSVGVGESYSYEQYF. The CDR3 DNA sequence: TGTGCCAGCAGCGTAGGGGTTGGGGAATCCTACTCCTACGAGCAGTACTTC.

The V call is TRBV19, the J call TRBJ1-3; D is possibly TRBD1 (5 bases). With 5 bases removed from V and 1 base from J, the gap between germline ends came to 9 bases. The length of the CDR3 is 14 residues. CDR1 and CDR2 from the germline V gene are LNHDA and SQIVND (reference sequence). Here the CDR3 DNA reads TGTGCCAGTAGTCTCCAGGGTTCTGGAAACACCATATATTTT. It translates to CASSLQGSGNTIYF.

This clone is a singleton in its sample. The rearrangement joins TRBV28 to TRBJ1-5, with unresolved D. The CDR3 loop spans 15 amino acids. Trimming left V 3 bases short and J 0 bases short, with 9 bases between. CDR1 is MDHEN and CDR2 is SYDVKM in the germline V gene. The CDR3 spells CASSFPEDSNQPQHF. In DNA, the CDR3 is TGTGCCAGCAGTTTTCCCGAGGATAGCAATCAGCCCCAGCATTTT.

The rearrangement uses TRBV2 and TRBJ1-2; D is ambiguous. V was clipped by 3 bases and J by 4 bases, with 9 bases between them. Germline-derived CDR1 and CDR2 are SNHLY and FYNNEI. This CDR3 region has 13 residues. DNA for the CDR3: TGTGCCAGCAGTGAGTCCCTTTTCTATGGCTACACCTTC. Translation: CASSESLFYGYTF.

The rearrangement uses TRBV6-1 and TRBJ2-4, with TRBD2 matching over 12 bases. Losses at the gene ends were 2 bases for V and 7 bases for J; bases not matched to a gene: 9. Germline CDR1 and CDR2: MNHNS and SASEGT. The CDR3 contains 17 residues. The CDR3 sequence is CASSELAGGLRENIQYF. The CDR3 DNA is TGTGCCAGCAGTGAACTAGCGGGGGGGCTTAGAGAGAACATTCAGTACTTC.

V and J are TRBV18 and TRBJ2-7, with a tentative D call TRBD1 (5 bases). Trimming took off 0 bases at V and 9 bases at J, with 21 bases between the two ends. In germline, CDR1 is KGHSH, CDR2 LQKENI. The CDR3 is 16 residues long. In DNA form, the CDR3 reads TGTGCCAGCTCACCACCCACACTCGGGCCCGGTACAGGGCAGTACTTC. Its protein is CASSPPTLGPGTGQYF.

Here the CDR3 reads CASSLVSSTDTQYF. CDR3 nucleotide sequence: TGCGCCAGCAGCTTGGTGTCGAGCACAGATACGCAGTATTTT. The chain employs TRBV5-1 and TRBJ2-3; D not certain. V was cut by 0 bases and J by 0 bases, with 5 bases left in between. Per germline, CDR1 SGHRS and CDR2 YFSETQ. This CDR3 spans 14 amino acids.

The chain couples TRBV5-1 to TRBJ2-7, with D perhaps matching TRBD2 (5 bases). The CDR3 has 17 residues. V was trimmed by 0 bases and J by 5 bases, leaving 21 bases between them. The V gene's germline CDR1 is SGHRS and CDR2 YFSETQ. CDR3 sequence: CASSLAFDRDLTNEQYF. CDR3 sequence (DNA): TGCGCCAGCAGCTTGGCCTTCGATCGGGATCTCACTAACGAGCAGTACTTC.

In DNA form, the CDR3 reads TGTGCCAGCAGCGTAGAAGGGGGCCCCTACGAGCAGTACTTC. This sequence encodes CASSVEGGPYEQYF. V is TRBV9 and J is TRBJ2-7; 7 bases are a match to TRBD1. Trimming cost V 0 bases and J 2 bases; bases outside gene matches: 2. The CDR3 length is 14 residues. CDR1 is SGDLS, CDR2 YYNGEE, per germline.

The chain couples TRBV5-4 to TRBJ2-7, with 10 bases aligning to TRBD1. The CDR3 has 16 residues. V trimming: 3 bases; J trimming: 5 bases; junction bases outside the gene matches: 11. CDR1 is SGHNT, CDR2 YYREEE, per germline (reference sequence). The DNA of the CDR3 is TGTGCCAGCAGCTGGGGCCGGGGACAGGGGTTTAACGAGCAGTACTTC. It translates to CASSWGRGQGFNEQYF.

This clone was counted between two and nine times. The chain joins TRBV30 to TRBJ2-1, with no clear D. Germline V gives CDR1 GTSNPN, CDR2 SVGIG (reference sequence). Trimming shortened V by 3 bases and J by 4 bases, and 13 bases separated the two germline ends. CDR3 size: 14 residues. In DNA, the CDR3 is TGTGCCTGGAGCACCGGGCAAGGGTACAATGAGCAGTTCTTC. Its protein product is CAWSTGQGYNEQFF.

The rearrangement joins TRBV7-2 to TRBJ2-7; D gene ambiguous. Trimming pared 4 bases from V and 0 bases from J, leaving 10 bases between. This CDR3 comprises 14 residues. Germline V CDR1 and CDR2: SGHTA, FQGNSA. The CDR3 loop is CASSSSGPSYEQYF. CDR3 nucleotide sequence: TGTGCCAGCAGCTCGTCGGGCCCCTCCTACGAGCAGTACTTC.

The J gene is TRBJ2-1, the V gene TRBV6-5, with D possibly being TRBD2 (5 bases). The CDR3 has 13 amino acids. Trimming pared 6 bases from V and 5 bases from J, leaving 11 bases between. In germline, CDR1 is MNHEY, CDR2 SVGAGI. CDR3 nucleotides: TGTGCCAGCAGACGCGACTACAACAATGAGCAGTTCTTC. The encoded protein is CASRRDYNNEQFF.

The chain uses TRBV7-9 and TRBJ1-3; D may be TRBD1 (5 bases). The germline V and J ends were trimmed by 1 base and 0 bases, with 13 bases remaining between them. CDR1 and CDR2 (germline): SEHNR, FQNEAQ (reference sequence). The CDR3 totals 17 residues. The CDR3 is CASSLGGNRDSGNTIYF. CDR3 DNA: TGTGCCAGCAGCTTAGGGGGGAACCGAGACTCTGGAAACACCATATATTTT.

V usage is TRBV5-1 and J usage is TRBJ1-1, with 7 bases lining up with TRBD1. Germline V gene lookup returns CDR1 SGHRS and CDR2 YFSETQ. The length of the CDR3 is 15 residues. J gave up 5 bases and V 1 base, and 8 bases lay outside the gene matches. The CDR3 nucleotides are TGCGCCAGCAGCTTGACGACAGGGCAAGGTACTGAAGCTTTCTTT. This sequence encodes CASSLTTGQGTEAFF.

The chain has TRBV29-1 and TRBJ1-1, with 9 bases aligning to TRBD1. V lost 7 bases to trimming and J lost 5 bases; unmatched junction nucleotides: 11. The germline V gene has CDR1 SQVTM and CDR2 ANQGSEA. The CDR3 runs 14 residues. DNA for the CDR3: TGCAGCGGGGCATTACAGGGGGCGCGAACTGAAGCTTTCTTT. Translated: CSGALQGARTEAFF.